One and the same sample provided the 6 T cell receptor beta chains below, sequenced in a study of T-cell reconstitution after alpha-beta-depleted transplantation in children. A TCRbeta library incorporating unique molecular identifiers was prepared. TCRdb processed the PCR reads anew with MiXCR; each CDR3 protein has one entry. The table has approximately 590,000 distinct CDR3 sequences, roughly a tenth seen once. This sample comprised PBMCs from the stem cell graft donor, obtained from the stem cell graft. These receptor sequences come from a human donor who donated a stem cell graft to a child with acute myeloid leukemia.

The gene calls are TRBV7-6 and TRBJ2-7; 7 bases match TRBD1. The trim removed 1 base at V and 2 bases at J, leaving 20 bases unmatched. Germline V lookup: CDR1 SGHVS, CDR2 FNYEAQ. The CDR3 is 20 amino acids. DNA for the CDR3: TGTGCCAGCAGCTTAGGGCCCCCTACAGGGGACAACTCTCATGCCTACGAGCAGTACTTC. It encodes CASSLGPPTGDNSHAYEQYF.

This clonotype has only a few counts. The CDR3 DNA reads as TGTGCCACCAGCAGAGATAGCGGGCCCGGGGGCTCCTACAATGAGCAGTTCTTC. Translating gives CATSRDSGPGGSYNEQFF. The chain combines TRBV15 with TRBJ2-1, with TRBD2 identical over 7 bases. CDR1 is LNHNV, CDR2 YYDKDF, per germline (reference sequence). The CDR3 runs to 18 residues. After removal of 0 bases from V and 0 bases from J, the junction contained 8 bases not matched to a gene.

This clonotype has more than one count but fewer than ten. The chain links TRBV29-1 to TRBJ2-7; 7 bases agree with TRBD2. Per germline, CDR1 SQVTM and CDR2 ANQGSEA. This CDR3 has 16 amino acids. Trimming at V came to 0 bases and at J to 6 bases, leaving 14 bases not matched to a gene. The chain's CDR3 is CSVEDRRGGPSGEQYF. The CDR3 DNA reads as TGCAGCGTTGAAGATCGGCGGGGAGGGCCATCGGGCGAGCAGTACTTC.

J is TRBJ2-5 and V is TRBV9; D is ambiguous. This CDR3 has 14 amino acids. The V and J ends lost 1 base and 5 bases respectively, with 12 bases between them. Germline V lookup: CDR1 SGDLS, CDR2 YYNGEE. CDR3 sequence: CASSVNVQGETQYF. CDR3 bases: TGTGCCAGCAGCGTAAATGTTCAAGGGGAGACCCAGTACTTC.

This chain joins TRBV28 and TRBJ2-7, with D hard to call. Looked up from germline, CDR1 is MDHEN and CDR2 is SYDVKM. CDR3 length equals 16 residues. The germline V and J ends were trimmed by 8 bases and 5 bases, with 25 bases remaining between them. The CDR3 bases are TGTGCCAGCTCTCTCCTTATGGGCTTCGGTAAAGACGAGCAGTACTTC. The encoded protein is CASSLLMGFGKDEQYF.

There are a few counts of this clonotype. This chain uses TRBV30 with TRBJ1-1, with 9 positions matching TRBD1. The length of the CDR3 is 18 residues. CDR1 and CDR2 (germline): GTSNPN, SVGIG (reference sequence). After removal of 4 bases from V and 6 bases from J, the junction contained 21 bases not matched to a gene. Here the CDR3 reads CAWTREALDRGINAEAFF. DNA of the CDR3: TGTGCCTGGACAAGGGAAGCCCTGGACAGGGGTATTAACGCTGAAGCTTTCTTT.